This T cell receptor (beta chain) stems from a study of cytomegalovirus exposure and HLA in healthy donors. General observations from the study: In a later analysis, TCR beta V- and J-gene trimming was associated with a missense DCLRE1C variant.

Per the germline V gene, CDR1 is KGHSH and CDR2 is LQKENI. Between the trimmed V and J ends, which lost 0 bases and 5 bases, there was a span of 13 bases. CDR3 length: 15 residues. This clone was seen a single time. Its target is unknown. PCR amplification relied on 60 Vbeta primers (plus 13 Jbeta primers). TCRdb's copy holds only in-frame clones and misses some; the assay was immunoSEQ multiplex PCR. The sample includes around 170,000 clones, about four fifths seen only once; the top ten take less than 2%. The source of this sequence is a woman aged 30 to 39 in good health and CMV-seronegative. Sequencing was carried out using PBMCs. This sequence joins TRBV18 and TRBJ1-1; the D gene is possibly TRBD1 (6 bases). The CDR3 DNA reads TGTGCCAGCTCACCACCGGGGGCCGGAGAGACTGAAGCTTTCTTT. Protein sequence: CASSPPGAGETEAFF.